This T cell receptor beta chain was profiled in a study of T cells after yellow fever vaccination. This clonotype was seen many times. V was clipped by 5 bases and J by 2 bases, with 15 bases between them. Germline V lookup: CDR1 SSHAT, CDR2 FNYEAQ (reference sequence). This CDR3 spans 15 amino acids. TCRdb reprocessed the 5' RACE reads with MiXCR, giving one entry per CDR3 protein. The sample records 120,000 to 150,000 distinct CDR3 sequences, 7.7% being singletons. The specimen was CD4+ T cells sorted from PBMCs, collected 5 days after the yellow fever booster vaccination. This chain uses TRBV7-7 with TRBJ2-5; tentatively, D is TRBD2 (5 bases). This TCR was sampled from a man aged 30-40 years who received the YFV17D yellow fever vaccine. Here the CDR3 reads CASSRGSGPQETQYF. In DNA, the CDR3 is TGTGCCAGCAGCCGGGGTTCCGGGCCACAAGAGACCCAGTACTTC.